The rows below give T cell receptor beta chains drawn from one sample of a study of blood T cells in healthy people across ages. One entry per CDR3 protein, called by TCRdb with MiXCR from the 5' RACE reads. The table lists about 760,000 distinct CDR3 sequences, around a quarter of them singletons. These records were also assigned to another study, of T cells of mothers and their children.

The sequenced sample consisted of blood. These receptors were collected from a boy aged 5-17 years in good health. CDR3s include the opening cysteine and the closing phenylalanine or tryptophan. A D gene is named only where the DNA matches it firmly. Clone sizes are given selectively: once, few, many, or a class where the clone is expanded.

V	size	D	J	DNA	CDR3
TRBV28	NA	TRBD2	TRBJ2-1	TGTGCCAGCAGTCCAACCGGGACTAGAGACAATGAGCAGTTCTTC	CASSPTGTRDNEQFF
TRBV3-1	NA	NA	TRBJ1-1	TGTGCCAGCAGCCGAGAAGTTGGGGGCACTGAAGCTTTCTTT	CASSREVGGTEAFF
TRBV4-1	NA	NA	TRBJ1-2	TGCGCCAGCAGTTTTACAGGGCCTACCAACTATGGCTACACCTTC	CASSFTGPTNYGYTF
TRBV4-3	few	TRBD1	TRBJ2-2	TGCGCCAGCAGCCCACAGGGGGCTAGGGAGCTGTTTTTT	CASSPQGARELFF
TRBV5-5	NA	NA	TRBJ2-5	TGTGTCAGCAGTCCTCTTCTCCCCGAGACCCAGTACTTC	CVSSPLLPETQYF
TRBV9	NA	NA	TRBJ1-5	TGTGCCAGCAGCCCGAGCTGGGACAATCAGCCCCAGCATTTT	CASSPSWDNQPQHF
TRBV5-1	few	NA	TRBJ2-6	TGCGCCAGCAGCCCCCGAGGGAGCTCTGGGGCCAACGTCCTGACTTTC	CASSPRGSSGANVLTF
TRBV3-1	few	TRBD2	TRBJ2-5	TGTGCCAGCAGCCATCCCCGGACTAGCGAACAGACCCAGTACTTC	CASSHPRTSEQTQYF
TRBV9	NA	TRBD1	TRBJ2-7	TGTGCCAGCAGCGCCGGGACAGGGGCCGACGAGCAGTACTTC	CASSAGTGADEQYF
TRBV7-2	NA	NA	TRBJ2-5	TGTGCCAGCAGCTTAGGAAGAGGGACCCAGTACTTC	CASSLGRGTQYF
TRBV12-3/TRBV12-4	NA	TRBD1	TRBJ2-5	TGTGCCAGCAGCCACCGGGACAGACAAGAGACCCAGTACTTC	CASSHRDRQETQYF
TRBV29-1	once	TRBD1	TRBJ2-3	TGCAGCGTTGAGCAGGGGGTCCGCACAGATACGCAGTATTTT	CSVEQGVRTDTQYF
TRBV25-1	NA	NA	TRBJ2-1	TGTGTCAGCAGTGAAGGTCCGACTGGCAATGAGCAGTTCTTC	CVSSEGPTGNEQFF
TRBV5-1	NA	NA	TRBJ1-4	TGCGCCAGCAAGGAGCTCCAGGGAACTAATGAAAAACTGTTTTTT	CASKELQGTNEKLFF
TRBV7-8	NA	NA	TRBJ2-1	TGTGCCAGCAGCTTAGAGGGGGGGCGGTTAGATGAGCAGTTCTTC	CASSLEGGRLDEQFF
TRBV29-1	many	TRBD2	TRBJ2-1	TGCAGCGTTGAACTAGCGGGAGGGCCAATCTCCTACAATGAGCAGTTCTTC	CSVELAGGPISYNEQFF
TRBV11-2	NA	TRBD1	TRBJ2-7	TGTGCCAGCAGGAGGCCCGGGACAGGGTTAGCCTACGAGCAGTACTTC	CASRRPGTGLAYEQYF
TRBV7-9	NA	TRBD2	TRBJ2-5	TGTGCCAGCAGCTTCCCAGCGGGACAAGAGACCCAGTACTTC	CASSFPAGQETQYF
TRBV4-1	NA	NA	TRBJ2-3	TGCGCCAGCAGCCAAGGTTACCTTGGCAGGTTCACAGATACGCAGTATTTT	CASSQGYLGRFTDTQYF
TRBV20-1	NA	TRBD2	TRBJ2-1	TGCAGTGCTTGCTCAGCGGGAGGGAGATACAATGAGCAGTTCTTC	CSACSAGGRYNEQFF
TRBV7-2	few	TRBD1	TRBJ2-7	TGTGCCAGCAGCTTAGTGGGACAGGGCTACGGGCAGTACTTC	CASSLVGQGYGQYF
TRBV9	few	NA	TRBJ2-3	TGTGCCAGCAGCGTAGCGGGCGGAGGGGATACGCAGTATTTT	CASSVAGGGDTQYF
TRBV2	few	TRBD1	TRBJ1-4	TGTGCCAGCAGTGGGTTGGACAGGGCGCTTGAAAAACTGTTTTTT	CASSGLDRALEKLFF
TRBV27	NA	TRBD2	TRBJ2-5	TGTGCCAGCTCGGGACTAGCGCCGAAGGAAGAGACCCAGTACTTC	CASSGLAPKEETQYF
TRBV20-1	NA	NA	TRBJ2-1	TGCAGTGCTAGATTGTCTTACTCCTACAATGAGCAGTTCTTC	CSARLSYSYNEQFF
TRBV12-3/TRBV12-4	NA	TRBD1	TRBJ2-2	TGTGCCAGCAGGGGGACAGGGGATGCCGGGGAGCTGTTTTTT	CASRGTGDAGELFF
TRBV27	NA	NA	TRBJ2-2	TGTGCCAGCAGTCCCGAGGCCGCGTGGGCCGTCAGCACCGGGGAGCTGTTTTTT	CASSPEAAWAVSTGELFF
TRBV4-2	few	NA	TRBJ2-7	TGTGCCAGCAGCCCCATAGATTCAGCGGAACCCTACGAGCAGTACTTC	CASSPIDSAEPYEQYF
TRBV7-2	NA	NA	TRBJ2-7	TGTGCCAGCAGCCCCTGGCCAGGAGGCAACGAGCAGTACTTC	CASSPWPGGNEQYF
TRBV5-5	NA	TRBD2	TRBJ2-5	TGTGCCAGCAGCTTGGACACTAGCGCTGGGACCCAGTACTTC	CASSLDTSAGTQYF
TRBV6-5	few	TRBD1	TRBJ1-2	TGTGCCAGCAGTTACCGACAGGGTTTCCGCTACACCTTC	CASSYRQGFRYTF
TRBV9	NA	TRBD1	TRBJ2-2	TGTGCCAGCAGCACACGAAAAGACAGGGTAAACACCGGGGAGCTGTTTTTT	CASSTRKDRVNTGELFF
TRBV24-1	NA	TRBD1	TRBJ2-1	TGTGCCACCAGAGGCCTAGGACAGGGGAGTCTAAATGAGCAGTTCTTC	CATRGLGQGSLNEQFF
TRBV10-3	NA	TRBD1	TRBJ2-5	TGTGCCATCAGCGGGTCCGGGACAGGGTCCTTAGAGACCCAGTACTTC	CAISGSGTGSLETQYF
TRBV5-1	NA	NA	TRBJ2-5	TGCGCCAGCAGCTTGGCCAGCCCCCAAGAGACCCAGTACTTC	CASSLASPQETQYF
TRBV6-2/TRBV6-3	few	TRBD1	TRBJ2-1	TGTGCCAGCATTCGACAGGGGGCCTACAATGAGCAGTTCTTC	CASIRQGAYNEQFF
TRBV29-1	few	NA	TRBJ1-1	TGCAGCGTTTCACAGCGTATGAACACTGAAGCTTTCTTT	CSVSQRMNTEAFF
TRBV5-1	NA	TRBD1	TRBJ1-6	TGCGCCAGCAGCCCGGGGGGACAGGTTGCTTCACCCCTCCACTTT	CASSPGGQVASPLHF
TRBV29-1	few	NA	TRBJ2-7	TGCAGCGTTGTTGAAGAGGGACGATACGAGCAGTACTTC	CSVVEEGRYEQYF
TRBV7-3	few	NA	TRBJ2-2	TGTGCCAGCAGCTTATCGGGGTCGGTCGGGGAGCTGTTTTTT	CASSLSGSVGELFF